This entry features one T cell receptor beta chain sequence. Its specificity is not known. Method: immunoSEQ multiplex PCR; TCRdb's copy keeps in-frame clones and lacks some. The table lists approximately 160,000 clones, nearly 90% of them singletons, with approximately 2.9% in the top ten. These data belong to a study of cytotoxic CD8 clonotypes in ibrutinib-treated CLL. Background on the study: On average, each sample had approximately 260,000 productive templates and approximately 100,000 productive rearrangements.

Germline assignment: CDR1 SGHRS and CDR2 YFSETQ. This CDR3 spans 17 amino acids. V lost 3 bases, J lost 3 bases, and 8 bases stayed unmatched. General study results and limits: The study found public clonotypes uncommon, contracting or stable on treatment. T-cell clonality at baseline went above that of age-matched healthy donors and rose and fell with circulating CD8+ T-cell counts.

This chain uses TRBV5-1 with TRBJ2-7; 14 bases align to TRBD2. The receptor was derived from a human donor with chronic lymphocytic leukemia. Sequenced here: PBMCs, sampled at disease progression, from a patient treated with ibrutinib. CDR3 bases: TGCGCCAGCAGCTGGGAGACTAGCGGGAGGGCCGACTACGAGCAGTACTTC. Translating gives CASSWETSGRADYEQYF.